Reported below is one T cell receptor (beta chain). Its antigen is unknown. This specimen belongs to a study of shared clonotypes between healthy human individuals. The study, taken as a whole, reports: In a few donors, approximately 5% of naive CD4 clonotypes appeared in common.

Between the trimmed V and J ends, which lost 0 bases and 5 bases, there was a span of 9 bases. The CDR3 has 15 amino acids. Germline-derived CDR1 and CDR2 are SGHDT and YYEEEE. Assay: immunoSEQ multiplex PCR; the TCRdb copy retains only in-frame clones and omits some. This sample has some 320,000 clones, with roughly 84% found just once. V and J are TRBV5-6 and TRBJ1-6; D is ambiguous. The sample was memory CD8+ T cells sorted from blood. Subset denoted: CD45RO+ cells pooled with CCR7-negative TemRA cells. The sequence was collected from a man younger than 30 in good health. The CDR3 sequence is CASSLGGSNNSPLHF. CDR3 coding DNA: TGTGCCAGCAGCTTGGGGGGTTCCAATAATTCACCCCTCCACTTT.